These 14 T cell receptor beta chains were all obtained from the same sample, sequenced in a study of shared clonotypes between healthy human individuals. Method: immunoSEQ multiplex PCR; TCRdb's copy keeps in-frame clones and lacks some. Here the sample spans under 2.5 million clones, around 90% being singletons. Sequencing was done on a sample of naive CD4+ T cells from PBMCs. Stated subset: CD45RA+ positively selected. The receptors come from a man aged 18 to 30 in good health. Some clones in this sample may be carry-over from other donors' samples.

The chain employs TRBV6-1 and TRBJ2-7; D ambiguous. In germline, CDR1 is MNHNS, CDR2 SASEGT. This CDR3 has 13 amino acids. The V and J ends lost 5 bases and 2 bases respectively, with 10 bases between them. This CDR3 is CASSSTTPYEQYF. The CDR3 coding sequence is TGTGCCAGCAGTTCTACAACGCCCTACGAGCAGTACTTC.

This chain joins TRBV6-1 and TRBJ2-3; 12 nucleotides match TRBD2. Germline assignment: CDR1 MNHNS and CDR2 SASEGT. J lost 4 bases, V lost 3 bases, and 5 bases had no gene match. The CDR3 sequence is 16 residues long. CDR3 DNA: TGTGCCAGCAGTGATACTAGCGGGAGGTACCCAGATACGCAGTATTTT. This gives the protein CASSDTSGRYPDTQYF.

The CDR3 bases are TGCGCCAGCAGCCAAGGGGGCCTCGACGCCTCCTACGAGCAGTACTTC. Translated, it gives CASSQGGLDASYEQYF. The J gene is TRBJ2-7, the V gene TRBV4-1; perhaps TRBD1 as D (5 bases). The CDR3 has 16 residues. The V gene lost 1 base and the J gene lost 0 bases, with 13 bases spanning the gap. Germline CDR1 and CDR2: MGHRA and YSYEKL.

This clone came up once. V gene TRBV5-1 combines with J gene TRBJ1-2; D gene uncertain. The CDR3 extends over 14 amino acids. Trimming pared 0 bases from V and 4 bases from J, leaving 10 bases between. Germline loops: CDR1 SGHRS, CDR2 YFSETQ. The CDR3 sequence: CASSLEHGVYGYTF. The CDR3 DNA is TGCGCCAGCAGCTTGGAACACGGAGTCTATGGCTACACCTTC.

DNA for the CDR3: TGTGCCAGCAGTGACCCGAAGAGAGGAGGGGGCGCCGACAATGAGCAGTTCTTC. Its protein is CASSDPKRGGGADNEQFF. The rearrangement joins TRBV6-4 to TRBJ2-1; D is perhaps TRBD1 (7 bases). V was clipped by 2 bases and J by 5 bases, with 22 bases between them. Germline assignment: CDR1 MRHNA and CDR2 SNTAGT. The CDR3 length is 18 residues.

This clone was observed once. Other DNA sequences of this sample code for an identical CDR3. The V call is TRBV5-1, the J call TRBJ2-7, with D unclear. The CDR3 has 14 amino acids. The V gene's germline CDR1 is SGHRS and CDR2 YFSETQ. Trimming cost V 0 bases and J 1 base, with 8 bases left between them. CDR3 region: CASSLATGSYEQYF. DNA for the CDR3: TGCGCCAGCAGCTTGGCCACCGGGTCCTACGAGCAGTACTTC.

The CDR3 nucleotides are TGCGCCAGCAGCCTATTTGACGGCGTCATATCTAACTACACCTTC. As protein: CASSLFDGVISNYTF. The J gene is TRBJ1-2, the V gene TRBV4-3; no reliable D call. The length of the CDR3 is 15 residues. Trimming took 4 bases from V and 10 from J, leaving 22 bases between them. Looked up from germline, CDR1 is LGHNA and CDR2 is YSLEER.

DNA for the CDR3: TGCGCCAGCAGCCGATACATCGCAACTAATGAAAAACTGTTTTTT. Residues: CASSRYIATNEKLFF. The rearrangement links TRBV4-1 to TRBJ1-4; D unclear. This CDR3 is 15 amino acids long. Trimming pared 4 bases from V and 0 bases from J, leaving 9 bases between. Germline V gives CDR1 MGHRA, CDR2 YSYEKL.

The chain joins TRBV4-3 to TRBJ2-3, with D perhaps TRBD2 (6 bases). Per the germline V gene, CDR1 is LGHNA and CDR2 is YSLEER. Trimming took 1 base from V and 4 from J, leaving 12 bases between them. The CDR3 spans 15 residues. The CDR3 protein is CASSQVGSPADTQYF. The CDR3 DNA sequence: TGCGCCAGCAGCCAAGTCGGGAGCCCTGCAGATACGCAGTATTTT.

J is TRBJ2-3 and V is TRBV28; D is possibly TRBD2 (5 bases). Germline V lookup: CDR1 MDHEN, CDR2 SYDVKM. The CDR3 spans 13 residues. The V and J ends lost 4 bases and 4 bases respectively, with 9 bases between them. In DNA form, the CDR3 reads TGTGCCAGCAGTTCTTTAGCGCCAGATACGCAGTATTTT. This gives the protein CASSSLAPDTQYF.

The rearrangement joins TRBV11-3 to TRBJ2-3, with 7 bases that match TRBD2. The CDR3 totals 15 residues. The J segment lost 2 bases and the V segment lost 2 bases, leaving 4 bases of the junction unmatched. Germline CDR1 is SGHNT and CDR2 is YENEEA. CDR3 residues: CASSLSSGYTDTQYF. CDR3 coding DNA: TGTGCCAGCAGCTTATCTAGCGGATACACAGATACGCAGTATTTT.

The V and J genes are TRBV4-1 and TRBJ2-5; a possible D gene is TRBD2 (5 bases). The J call may be faulty, since TRBJ2-7 better matches the DNA end. Germline values: CDR1 MGHRA, CDR2 YSYEKL. This CDR3 has 13 amino acids. CDR3 sequence: CASSQQLEDEQYF. CDR3 nucleotide sequence: TGCGCCAGCAGCCAGCAATTGGAGGACGAGCAGTACTTC.

This chain joins TRBV29-1 and TRBJ2-7; D is unclear. V was clipped by 7 bases and J by 6 bases, with 16 bases between them. Germline V gene lookup returns CDR1 SQVTM and CDR2 ANQGSEA. This CDR3 has 12 amino acids. In nucleotides, the CDR3 is TGCAGCGCCCAGGTGGAACCATCCGAGCAGTACTTC. Its protein is CSAQVEPSEQYF.

The chain has TRBV25-1 and TRBJ2-7, with D possibly TRBD1 on 5 matching bases. CDR1 and CDR2 from the germline V gene are MGHDK and SYGVNS. The CDR3 totals 13 residues. Trimming left V 8 bases short and J 1 base short, with 12 bases between. In DNA, the CDR3 is TGTGCCAGCGGAACGGACACTTCCTACGAGCAGTACTTC. It yields the protein CASGTDTSYEQYF.